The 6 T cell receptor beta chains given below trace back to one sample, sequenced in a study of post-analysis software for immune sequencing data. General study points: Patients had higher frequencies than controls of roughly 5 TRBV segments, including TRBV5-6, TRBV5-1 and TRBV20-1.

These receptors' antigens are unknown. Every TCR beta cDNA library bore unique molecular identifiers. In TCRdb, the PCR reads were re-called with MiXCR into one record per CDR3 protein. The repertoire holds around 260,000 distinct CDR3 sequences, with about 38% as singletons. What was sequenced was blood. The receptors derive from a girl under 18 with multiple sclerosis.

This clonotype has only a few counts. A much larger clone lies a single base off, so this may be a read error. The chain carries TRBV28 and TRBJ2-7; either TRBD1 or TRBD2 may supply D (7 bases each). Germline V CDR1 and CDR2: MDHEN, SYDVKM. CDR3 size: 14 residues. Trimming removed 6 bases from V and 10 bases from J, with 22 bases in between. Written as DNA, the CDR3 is TGTGCCAGCAGAAGCGGGACAGTCCAAGAGGCCCAGTACTTC. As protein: CASRSGTVQEAQYF.

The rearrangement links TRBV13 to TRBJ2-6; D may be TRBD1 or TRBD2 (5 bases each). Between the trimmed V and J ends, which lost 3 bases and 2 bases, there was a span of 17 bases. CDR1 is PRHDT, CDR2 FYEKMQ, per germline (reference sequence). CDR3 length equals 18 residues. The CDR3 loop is CASSFSRTRGTGANVLTF. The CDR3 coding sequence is TGTGCCAGCAGCTTCTCCCGGACACGGGGTACTGGGGCCAACGTCCTGACTTTC. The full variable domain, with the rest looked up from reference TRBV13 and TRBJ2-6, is AAGVIQSPRHLIKEKRETATLKCYPIPRHDTVYWYQQGPGQDPQFLISFYEKMQSDKGSIPDRFSAQQFSDYHSELNMSSLELGDSALYFCASSFSRTRGTGANVLTFGAGSRLTVL.

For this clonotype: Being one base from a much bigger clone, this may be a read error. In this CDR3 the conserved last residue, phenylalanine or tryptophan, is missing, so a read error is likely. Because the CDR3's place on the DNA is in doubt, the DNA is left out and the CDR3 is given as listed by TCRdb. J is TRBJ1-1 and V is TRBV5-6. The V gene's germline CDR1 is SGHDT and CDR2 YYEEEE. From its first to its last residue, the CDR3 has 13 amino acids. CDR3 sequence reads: CASSFTGGQGGFL.

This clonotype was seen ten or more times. The CDR3 DNA follows: TGTGCCAGCAGCTTGGAAACGTGGGACACTGAAGCTTTCTTT. Amino acids: CASSLETWDTEAFF. This chain links TRBV5-5 with TRBJ1-1; D remains ambiguous. The V gene lost 0 bases and the J gene lost 3 bases, with 9 bases spanning the gap. The CDR3 contains 14 residues. The germline V gene has CDR1 SGHKS and CDR2 YYEKEE (reference sequence).

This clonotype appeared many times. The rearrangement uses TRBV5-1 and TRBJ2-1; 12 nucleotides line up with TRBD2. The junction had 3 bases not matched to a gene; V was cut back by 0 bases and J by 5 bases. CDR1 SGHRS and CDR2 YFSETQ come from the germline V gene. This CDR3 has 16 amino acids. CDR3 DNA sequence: TGCGCCAGCAGCTTGGGGGGACTAGCGGGCAACAATGAGCAGTTCTTC. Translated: CASSLGGLAGNNEQFF.

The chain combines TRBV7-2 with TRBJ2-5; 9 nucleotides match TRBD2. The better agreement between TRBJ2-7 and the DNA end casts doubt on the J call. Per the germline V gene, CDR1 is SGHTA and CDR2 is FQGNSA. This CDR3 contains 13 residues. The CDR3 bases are TGTGCCAGCAGCTTAGCTAGCGGGAGCGAGCAGTACTTC. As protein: CASSLASGSEQYF.